The 20 T cell receptor beta chains listed next were all sequenced from one sample in a study of T cell repertoires in cytomegalovirus infection. Each CDR3 protein gets one entry after TCRdb re-called the reads with MiXCR. Among around 740,000 distinct CDR3 sequences listed, roughly a third were seen once. The source material was PBMCs. The receptors derive from a human donor in good health (CMV status not recorded). Some clones in this sample may be carry-over from other donors' samples.

CDR3 amino acids: CASSEMGQGAYEQYF. The CDR3 DNA reads as TGTGCCAGCAGTGAAATGGGACAGGGGGCCTACGAGCAGTACTTC. The chain carries TRBV6-1 and TRBJ2-7; TRBD1 matches 11 bases. Germline trimming cut 2 bases from V and 2 bases from J; bases unmatched to any gene: 2. This CDR3 contains 15 residues. Germline CDR1 and CDR2: MNHNS and SASEGT.

This clonotype came up once. V usage is TRBV7-9 and J usage is TRBJ2-4, with D possibly being TRBD1 (6 bases). The CDR3 sequence is 15 residues long. Germline lookup yields CDR1 SEHNR and CDR2 FQNEAQ (reference sequence). V was pared by 5 bases and J by 1 base, with 12 bases between. The CDR3 coding sequence is TGTGCCAGCAGCCCAGGGGCCTCGGCCAAAAACATTCAGTACTTC. It codes for CASSPGASAKNIQYF.

With regard to this clonotype: Since a much larger clone is just one base distant, this may be a read error. The genes are TRBV12-3 or TRBV12-4 and TRBJ2-1; D is undetermined. The CDR3 has 15 amino acids. The CDR3 sequence is CASRLGRSSYNEQFF. The DNA of the CDR3 is TGTGCCAGCCGTTTGGGTCGGAGCTCCTACAATGAGCAGTTCTTC.

This clonotype showed up just a few times. The rearrangement uses TRBV7-8 and TRBJ2-5; D is possibly TRBD2 (5 bases). The germline V gene has CDR1 SGHVS and CDR2 FQNEAQ. The CDR3 covers 15 residues. Trimming cost V 2 bases and J 5 bases, with 15 bases left between them. CDR3 sequence: CASSLPGLLAETQYF. CDR3 in DNA: TGTGCCAGCAGCTTACCGGGATTGTTGGCGGAGACCCAGTACTTC. Full variable domain (missing parts from reference TRBV7-8 and TRBJ2-5): GAGVSQSPRYKVAKRGQDVALRCDPISGHVSLFWYQQALGQGPEFLTYFQNEAQLDKSGLPSDRFFAERPEGSVSTLKIQRTQQEDSAVYLCASSLPGLLAETQYFGPGTRLLVL.

This clonotype was recorded only once. One end of the junction does not line up with germline, which may come from a read error. This sequence joins TRBV6-1 and TRBJ2-5; D is possibly TRBD1 (6 bases). Germline loops: CDR1 MNHNS, CDR2 SASEGT. CDR3 size: 14 residues. CDR3 region: CAISQGQARETQYF. The CDR3 nucleotides read TGTGCCATCAGTCAGGGGCAGGCTCGGGAGACCCAGTACTTC.

This clonotype was seen more than once but under ten times. V usage is TRBV28 and J usage is TRBJ2-2; possibly TRBD1 for D (5 bases). Germline V lookup: CDR1 MDHEN, CDR2 SYDVKM. There are 16 residues in the CDR3. Deletions cut 10 bases from V and 5 bases from J, with 23 bases between. CDR3 loop: CATQPEEDPGTGELFF. The CDR3 DNA reads TGTGCCACCCAGCCCGAGGAAGACCCAGGGACCGGGGAGCTGTTTTTT.

The sample holds a few counts of this clonotype. This chain uses TRBV7-9 with TRBJ2-2; D gene uncertain. CDR3 length: 15 amino acids. The germline V gene has CDR1 SEHNR and CDR2 FQNEAQ (reference sequence). V gave up 7 bases and J gave up 0 bases, with 12 bases separating them. CDR3 sequence: CASTQLKSNTGELFF. CDR3 bases: TGTGCCAGCACCCAATTAAAATCGAACACCGGGGAGCTGTTTTTT. Looking up the rest from reference TRBV7-9 and TRBJ2-2 gives the full variable domain: DTGVSQNPRHKITKRGQNVTFRCDPISEHNRLYWYRQTLGQGPEFLTYFQNEAQLEKSRLLSDRFSAERPKGSFSTLEIQRTEQGDSAMYLCASTQLKSNTGELFFGEGSRLTVL.

The CDR3 protein is CASRPSGRADTQYF. The CDR3 DNA sequence: TGTGCCAGCAGACCTAGCGGGAGGGCGGATACGCAGTATTTT. The chain carries TRBV28 and TRBJ2-3, with 12 bases lining up with TRBD2. Germline CDR1 and CDR2: MDHEN and SYDVKM. The CDR3 is 14 residues long. Trimming took 6 bases from V and 6 from J; bases not matched to a gene: 4.

This clonotype was found a few times. The chain combines TRBV12-3 or TRBV12-4 with TRBJ2-1, with D unresolved. CDR3 length equals 12 residues. V shed 6 bases and J shed 12 bases, with 15 bases lying between them. The CDR3 sequence: CASSPLVTRQFF. In DNA form, the CDR3 reads TGTGCCAGCAGCCCTTTAGTCACAAGGCAGTTCTTC.

The rearrangement uses TRBV28 and TRBJ2-2, with TRBD2 matching 10 bases. The ends lost 3 bases at V and 5 bases at J; junction bases unmatched: 6. Germline V gene sequence: CDR1 MDHEN, CDR2 SYDVKM. The CDR3 spans 16 residues. CDR3 region: CASSFRTSGVTGELFF. The DNA of the CDR3 is TGTGCCAGCAGTTTCCGGACTAGCGGTGTAACCGGGGAGCTGTTTTTT.

Many counts were recorded for this clonotype. V usage is TRBV7-2 and J usage is TRBJ2-1; the match to TRBD2 covers 10 bases. This CDR3 is built from 16 residues. Trimming took 3 bases from V and 3 from J; bases not matched to a gene: 5. The germline V gene has CDR1 SGHTA and CDR2 FQGNSA. DNA of the CDR3: TGTGCCAGCAGCTTGGGAAAGCGGGAGGGCTACAATGAGCAGTTCTTC. Translating gives CASSLGKREGYNEQFF.

This chain uses TRBV6-6 with TRBJ2-2, with D possibly matching TRBD2 (6 bases). Between the trimmed V and J ends, which lost 11 bases and 1 base, there was a span of 26 bases. CDR1 and CDR2 (germline): MNHNY, SVGAGI (reference sequence). The CDR3 contains 18 residues. This chain's CDR3 is CAGRQGLGGTRNTGELFF. Here the CDR3 DNA reads TGTGCCGGAAGACAAGGGTTGGGGGGTACCAGGAACACCGGGGAGCTGTTTTTT.

Regarding this clonotype: One end of the junction is discordant with germline, which a read error may explain. The V and J genes are TRBV7-2 and TRBJ1-5, with TRBD1 matching 11 bases. This CDR3 spans 15 amino acids. Germline V gene sequence: CDR1 SGHTA, CDR2 FQGNSA. CDR3 amino acids: CVSSLGTGGAQPQHF. As DNA, the CDR3 is TGTGTCAGCAGCTTAGGGACAGGGGGAGCTCAGCCCCAGCATTTT.

Comments on this clonotype: One base away lies a much larger clone, so this may be a sequencing read error. V usage is TRBV6-6 and J usage is TRBJ2-3, with D possibly TRBD1 on 6 matching bases. Germline loops: CDR1 MNHNY, CDR2 SVGAGI (reference sequence). CDR3 size: 19 residues. The V gene lost 5 bases and the J gene lost 0 bases, with 24 bases spanning the gap. This CDR3 reads CASSTNRVSLQHSTDTQYF. The CDR3 region has the DNA TGTGCCAGCAGTACGAACAGGGTTTCCCTCCAACATAGCACAGATACGCAGTATTTT.

The chain joins TRBV7-9 to TRBJ2-2; tentatively, D is TRBD2 (5 bases). The CDR3 extends over 15 amino acids. Germline V gene data show CDR1 as SEHNR and CDR2 as FQNEAQ (reference sequence). V was pared by 4 bases and J by 5 bases, with 14 bases between. The CDR3 sequence: CASSWAGQGTGELFF. The CDR3 DNA reads as TGTGCCAGCAGCTGGGCGGGCCAAGGGACCGGGGAGCTGTTTTTT. The variable domain in full, completed from reference TRBV7-9 and TRBJ2-2, reads DTGVSQNPRHKITKRGQNVTFRCDPISEHNRLYWYRQTLGQGPEFLTYFQNEAQLEKSRLLSDRFSAERPKGSFSTLEIQRTEQGDSAMYLCASSWAGQGTGELFFGEGSRLTVL.

The sample holds a few counts of this clonotype. The V gene is TRBV5-6, the J gene TRBJ1-1, with TRBD1 as a possible D gene (6 bases). Germline loops: CDR1 SGHDT, CDR2 YYEEEE. The CDR3 consists of 15 residues. V was pared by 2 bases and J by 4 bases, with 15 bases between. CDR3 DNA: TGTGCCAGCAGCTTTCGTGGGGGCAGGGGCACTGAAGCTTTCTTT. It is translated as CASSFRGGRGTEAFF.

This clonotype was detected only a few times. The chain has TRBV28 and TRBJ2-3; tentative D call: TRBD2 (6 bases). The V end lost 2 bases, the J end lost 4 bases, and 16 bases lay between the germline ends. Germline CDR1 and CDR2: MDHEN and SYDVKM. This CDR3 is built from 16 residues. The CDR3: CASSLTGEGSADTQYF. In DNA, the CDR3 is TGTGCCAGCAGTTTAACGGGAGAGGGTTCGGCAGATACGCAGTATTTT.

The chain carries TRBV5-1 and TRBJ2-1; tentatively, D is TRBD2 (5 bases). The V gene lost 4 bases and the J gene lost 3 bases, with 11 bases spanning the gap. CDR1 SGHRS and CDR2 YFSETQ come from the germline V gene. This CDR3 is 14 amino acids long. In DNA form, the CDR3 reads TGCGCCAGCAGCACGGGAACCAACTACAATGAGCAGTTCTTC. This codes for CASSTGTNYNEQFF.

The V call is TRBV7-9, the J call TRBJ1-1; TRBD1 agrees at 8 bases. Unmatched junction bases numbered 3, after V lost 1 base and J lost 8 bases. CDR1 is SEHNR, CDR2 FQNEAQ, per germline (reference sequence). This CDR3 is 13 amino acids long. DNA for the CDR3: TGTGCCAGCAGCTTAGGAAACAGGGGGGAAGCTTTCTTT. Translation: CASSLGNRGEAFF.

This sequence joins TRBV29-1 and TRBJ2-3; possibly TRBD2 for D (6 bases). The ends were cut back, 2 bases at V and 14 bases at J, with 8 bases in the middle. This CDR3 has 9 residues. Germline V gene data show CDR1 as SQVTM and CDR2 as ANQGSEA. The CDR3 sequence is CSVELGGYF. CDR3 nucleotides: TGCAGCGTTGAACTCGGGGGGTATTTT.